This T cell receptor beta chain is from a study of identical twins. TCRdb reprocessed the 5' RACE reads via MiXCR and lists one record per CDR3 protein. The table records under 800,000 distinct CDR3 sequences, roughly 20% of them present only once. Turning to this clonotype: As yet, its antigen is unknown.

General study findings and limits: Part of the zero-insertion signal could reflect confounding by invariant MAIT and iNKT cells.

This sample was shared with a second study, whose subject was T cells expressing NK-cell markers. As reported in that work: Seven HCMV-seropositive donors and one seronegative donor made up the eight sequenced donors. Of CD8+ T cells, about 1.0-7.5% belonged to dominant NKG2C+ clonotypes in six or seven donors.

The sequenced material came from PBMCs. The TCR sequence derives from a woman aged 18-29 years in good health.

The CDR3 loop is CSVPGQGAHGYTF. In DNA, the CDR3 is TGCAGCGTTCCGGGACAGGGGGCACATGGCTACACCTTC. The chain recombines TRBV29-1 with TRBJ1-2; 12 bases align to TRBD1. Trimming took 5 bases from V and 6 from J; bases not matched to a gene: 4. CDR1 SQVTM and CDR2 ANQGSEA come from the germline V gene. The CDR3 length is 13 residues. Full variable domain (outside the CDR3, taken from reference TRBV29-1 and TRBJ1-2): SAVISQKPSRDICQRGTSLTIQCQVDSQVTMMFWYRQQPGQSLTLIATANQGSEATYESGFVIDKFPISRPNLTFSTLTVSNMSPEDSSIYLCSVPGQGAHGYTFGSGTRLTVV.